Shown below are 32 T cell receptor beta chains from a single sample sequenced in a study of blood T cell repertoires in COVID-19. Data came from immunoSEQ multiplex PCR; TCRdb stores just in-frame clones and leaves some out. This repertoire shows a few hundred thousand clones, 70% to 90% found once; its top ten account for 10%. The sequenced sample consisted of PBMCs or T cells enriched from blood (not recorded which). The receptors originated from a woman aged 18-29 years who had recovered from COVID-19.

This clone occurred once. The chain joins TRBV18 to TRBJ1-1; possible D gene TRBD1, 5 bases. Trimming pared 1 base from V and 1 base from J, leaving 10 bases between. Germline CDR1 is KGHSH and CDR2 is LQKENI. This CDR3 is built from 15 residues. The CDR3 sequence is CASSPRGSGNTEAFF. For the CDR3, the DNA is TGTGCCAGCTCACCACGGGGCAGTGGGAACACTGAAGCTTTCTTT.

V gene TRBV30 combines with J gene TRBJ2-5; possible D gene TRBD2, 5 bases. Germline assignment: CDR1 GTSNPN and CDR2 SVGIG (reference sequence). The CDR3 covers 12 residues. The V end lost 2 bases, the J end lost 9 bases, and 13 bases lay between the germline ends. The CDR3 nucleotides are TGTGCCTGGAGTACACTAGGCTCGGCCCAGTACTTC. It is translated as CAWSTLGSAQYF. The entire variable domain, with the rest obtained from reference TRBV30 and TRBJ2-5, is as follows: SQTIHQWPATLVQPVGSPLSLECTVEGTSNPNLYWYRQAAGRGLQLLFYSVGIGQISSEVPQNLSASRPQDRQFILSSKKLLLSDSGFYLCAWSTLGSAQYFGPGTRLLVL.

The rearrangement joins TRBV7-2 to TRBJ2-7, with D tentatively TRBD2 (5 bases). V dropped 6 bases and J dropped 3 bases, with 24 bases sitting between them. CDR1 and CDR2 from the germline V gene are SGHTA and FQGNSA. The CDR3 is 17 amino acids. CDR3 sequence: CASSSHPFDGGGYEQYF. CDR3 DNA: TGTGCCAGCAGTTCCCATCCCTTCGATGGCGGAGGCTACGAGCAGTACTTC.

This clone was detected many times. J is TRBJ2-7 and V is TRBV5-1, with 11 bases that match TRBD2. The CDR3 length is 15 residues. The V and J ends lost 0 bases and 5 bases, in that order; junction bases with no gene match: 4. In germline, CDR1 is SGHRS, CDR2 YFSETQ. CDR3 coding DNA: TGCGCCAGCAGCTTGGCTCCGGGACTAGCGGACGAGCAGTACTTC. This sequence encodes CASSLAPGLADEQYF.

The rearrangement links TRBV18 to TRBJ2-5; D call uncertain. The length of the CDR3 is 14 residues. The germline V gene has CDR1 KGHSH and CDR2 LQKENI. V lost 0 bases and J 4 bases, leaving 9 bases between the germline ends. The chain's CDR3 is CASSPPSGPETQYF. For the CDR3, the DNA is TGTGCCAGCTCACCACCTAGTGGGCCAGAGACCCAGTACTTC.

The J gene is TRBJ2-1, the V gene TRBV27; TRBD2 might be the D (6 bases). The CDR3 is made up of 13 amino acids. Per germline, CDR1 MNHEY and CDR2 SMNVEV (reference sequence). V gave up 11 bases and J gave up 6 bases, with 17 bases separating them. DNA for the CDR3: TGTGCCTCCAAAAGGACGGGAGCCAATGAGCAGTTCTTC. Its protein product is CASKRTGANEQFF.

This clone appeared a few times. This rearrangement joins TRBV6-5 to TRBJ1-1; D possibly corresponds to TRBD1 (6 bases). Germline loops: CDR1 MNHEY, CDR2 SVGAGI. Between the trimmed V and J ends, which lost 0 bases and 3 bases, there was a span of 11 bases. This CDR3 is built from 15 residues. The CDR3 reads CASSYSGARDTEAFF. The CDR3 DNA follows: TGTGCCAGCAGTTACTCGGGGGCCAGGGACACTGAAGCTTTCTTT.

The chain couples TRBV7-6 to TRBJ2-2; TRBD2 is a possible D gene (6 bases). Germline lookup yields CDR1 SGHVS and CDR2 FNYEAQ. With 2 bases removed from V and 1 base from J, the gap between germline ends came to 11 bases. The CDR3 runs to 16 residues. CDR3 DNA: TGTGCCAGCAGCTTATCGGGGCGGGGGAACACCGGGGAGCTGTTTTTT. It encodes CASSLSGRGNTGELFF.

The chain combines TRBV5-1 with TRBJ1-6, with unresolved D. From germline, CDR1 is SGHRS and CDR2 YFSETQ. The CDR3 runs to 14 residues. Trimming took 0 bases from V and 5 from J, leaving 6 bases between them. The CDR3 sequence is CASSLGRNNSPLHF. The CDR3 nucleotides read TGCGCCAGCAGCTTGGGTCGTAATAATTCACCCCTCCACTTT.

The chain joins TRBV27 to TRBJ1-2; tentatively, D is TRBD1 (5 bases). The CDR3 has 14 amino acids. CDR1 MNHEY and CDR2 SMNVEV come from the germline V gene (reference sequence). The germline V and J ends were trimmed by 4 bases and 2 bases, with 11 bases remaining between them. In DNA form, the CDR3 reads TGTGCCAGCAGTTATTCAGGGTCCAACTATGGCTACACCTTC. Translation: CASSYSGSNYGYTF.

The J gene is TRBJ1-4, the V gene TRBV4-1, with TRBD1 matching 9 bases. The CDR3 has 17 amino acids. Germline CDR1 is MGHRA and CDR2 is YSYEKL. The ends lost 1 base at V and 6 bases at J; junction bases unmatched: 9. The CDR3 protein is CASSQVPGQGRHEKLFF. The CDR3 nucleotides read TGCGCCAGCAGCCAAGTCCCGGGACAGGGCCGGCATGAAAAACTGTTTTTT.

This chain uses TRBV7-2 with TRBJ2-7; 7 bases align to TRBD2. Germline values: CDR1 SGHTA, CDR2 FQGNSA. There are 12 residues in the CDR3. J was trimmed by 8 bases and V by 4 bases; bases with no gene match: 5. Here the CDR3 reads CASSSYGGKQYF. In DNA form, the CDR3 reads TGTGCCAGCAGCTCCTACGGGGGGAAGCAGTACTTC.

The chain is built from TRBV30 and TRBJ1-3; D ambiguous. Trimming left V 2 bases short and J 3 bases short, with 11 bases between. Germline V CDR1 and CDR2: GTSNPN, SVGIG (reference sequence). The CDR3 sequence is 14 residues long. This CDR3 reads CAWSRSTVGNTIYF. The CDR3 nucleotides are TGTGCCTGGAGTAGGTCGACTGTTGGAAACACCATATATTTT.

V gene TRBV11-2 combines with J gene TRBJ2-2; D is undetermined. The CDR3 contains 13 residues. The germline gives CDR1 SGHAT, CDR2 FQNNGV. V lost 7 bases and J lost 8, with 14 bases in between. CDR3 bases: TGTGCCAGCAACAATCCGACTGATGGGGAGCTGTTTTTT. It is translated as CASNNPTDGELFF. The whole variable domain, remainder taken from reference TRBV11-2 and TRBJ2-2, is EAGVAQSPRYKIIEKRQSVAFWCNPISGHATLYWYQQILGQGPKLLIQFQNNGVVDDSQLPKDRFSAERLKGVDSTLKIQPAKLEDSAVYLCASNNPTDGELFFGEGSRLTVL.

The chain combines TRBV7-8 with TRBJ1-2, with D maybe TRBD1 (5 bases). The CDR3 runs 14 residues. The V and J ends lost 0 bases and 6 bases respectively, with 11 bases between them. Germline lookup yields CDR1 SGHVS and CDR2 FQNEAQ. CDR3 in DNA: TGTGCCAGCAGCTTAGCGCCAGGGCTTGATGGCTACACCTTC. This encodes CASSLAPGLDGYTF.

This clone was observed once. The chain joins TRBV6-6 to TRBJ2-2, with unresolved D. Germline V gene sequence: CDR1 MNHNY, CDR2 SVGAGI (reference sequence). The CDR3 length is 14 residues. With 6 bases removed from V and 9 bases from J, the gap between germline ends came to 17 bases. CDR3 coding DNA: TGTGCCAGCAGGCCTGACTTAGTCGGCCGGGAGCTGTTTTTT. Translation gives CASRPDLVGRELFF.

This clone was detected only a few times. The chain carries TRBV12-3 or TRBV12-4 and TRBJ1-2, with D maybe TRBD1 (5 bases). V lost 7 bases and J 1 base, leaving 10 bases between the germline ends. This CDR3 spans 13 amino acids. CDR3 protein: CASTPGLNYGYTF. CDR3 DNA sequence: TGTGCCAGCACTCCAGGGCTTAACTATGGCTACACCTTC.

The genes are TRBV4-1 and TRBJ1-1; 9 bases are shared with TRBD1. Germline V gene sequence: CDR1 MGHRA, CDR2 YSYEKL. The CDR3 has 14 amino acids. V lost 3 bases to trimming and J lost 1 base; unmatched junction nucleotides: 0. CDR3 nucleotide sequence: TGCGCCAGCAGCCAGGACAGGGGGAACACTGAAGCTTTCTTT. It is translated as CASSQDRGNTEAFF.

The chain employs TRBV27 and TRBJ1-2; 10 bases line up with TRBD1. Trimming at V came to 6 bases and at J to 7 bases, leaving 8 bases not matched to a gene. This CDR3 comprises 14 residues. In germline, CDR1 is MNHEY, CDR2 SMNVEV (reference sequence). The CDR3 sequence is CASRRTGGLVGYTF. CDR3 DNA: TGTGCCAGCAGAAGGACAGGGGGATTAGTTGGCTACACCTTC.

This chain joins TRBV11-2 and TRBJ2-7, with 9 bases lining up with TRBD1. Germline V gene sequence: CDR1 SGHAT, CDR2 FQNNGV. The CDR3 is 18 amino acids. V was clipped by 2 bases and J by 5 bases; unmatched bases: 16. CDR3 protein: CASSLTSLQGAQVHEQYF. The CDR3 region has the DNA TGTGCCAGCAGCTTAACCTCTTTACAGGGGGCGCAGGTCCACGAGCAGTACTTC.

V usage is TRBV7-9 and J usage is TRBJ1-2, with 7 bases matching TRBD1. The germline CDR1 and CDR2 sequences are SEHNR and FQNEAQ (reference sequence). CDR3 size: 11 residues. With V trimmed by 0 bases and J by 13 bases, 2 bases remained unmatched. CDR3 sequence (DNA): TGTGCCAGCAGCTTAGCGGGGGACAGCACCTTC. Encoded protein: CASSLAGDSTF. Looking up the rest from reference TRBV7-9 and TRBJ1-2 gives the full variable domain: DTGVSQNPRHKITKRGQNVTFRCDPISEHNRLYWYRQTLGQGPEFLTYFQNEAQLEKSRLLSDRFSAERPKGSFSTLEIQRTEQGDSAMYLCASSLAGDSTFGSGTRLTVV.

J is TRBJ1-6 and V is TRBV30; TRBD1 agrees at 8 bases. J was trimmed by 10 bases and V by 5 bases; bases with no gene match: 7. Germline V gives CDR1 GTSNPN, CDR2 SVGIG (reference sequence). The CDR3 spans 13 residues. CDR3: CAWAGTGHSPLHF. Written as DNA, the CDR3 is TGTGCCTGGGCCGGGACAGGTCACTCACCCCTCCACTTT.

V and J are TRBV27 and TRBJ2-5; 7 bases agree with TRBD2. Germline assignment: CDR1 MNHEY and CDR2 SMNVEV (reference sequence). This CDR3 region has 15 residues. The junction had 10 bases not matched to a gene; V was cut back by 5 bases and J by 4 bases. For the CDR3, the DNA is TGTGCCAGCAGTAGGCAGGGAGGGGTGGCAGAGACCCAGTACTTC. Translation gives CASSRQGGVAETQYF.

V is TRBV3-1 (or the pseudogene TRBV3-2) and J is TRBJ1-6, with unresolved D. Germline lookup yields CDR1 LGHDT and CDR2 YNNKEL (reference sequence). This CDR3 comprises 13 residues. V lost 1 base and J lost 8, with 6 bases in between. Written as DNA, the CDR3 is TGTGCCAGCAGCCAAGGCGGGGATTCACCCCTCCACTTT. Its protein is CASSQGGDSPLHF.

J is TRBJ2-5 and V is TRBV6-2 or TRBV6-3; perhaps TRBD1 as D (6 bases). V shed 5 bases and J shed 2 bases, with 12 bases lying between them. Germline loops: CDR1 MNHEY, CDR2 SVGEGT. The CDR3 loop spans 14 amino acids. In nucleotides, the CDR3 is TGTGCCAGCAGTCCCGGGACACTTCAAGAGACCCAGTACTTC. Protein sequence: CASSPGTLQETQYF.

The count of this clone is one. This chain joins TRBV14 and TRBJ1-1; D gene unclear. V lost 0 bases and J lost 3, with 5 bases in between. The CDR3 is made up of 13 amino acids. Germline lookup yields CDR1 SGHDN and CDR2 FVKESK. This CDR3 is CASSQDQYTEAFF. Written as DNA, the CDR3 is TGTGCCAGCAGCCAAGACCAGTACACTGAAGCTTTCTTT.

This clone was detected once. This chain connects TRBV9 to TRBJ1-1; D is perhaps TRBD1 (6 bases). Trimming removed 4 bases at V and 4 bases at J, with 14 bases between. Germline V gene lookup returns CDR1 SGDLS and CDR2 YYNGEE. The CDR3 consists of 14 residues. The CDR3 here is CASSPGGRGTEAFF. The CDR3 DNA sequence: TGTGCCAGCAGCCCGGGGGGCAGGGGCACTGAAGCTTTCTTT.

The chain couples TRBV4-1 to TRBJ1-6, with D perhaps matching TRBD1 (5 bases). This CDR3 comprises 19 residues. V lost 0 bases, J lost 2 bases, and 17 bases lay in between. Germline V gives CDR1 MGHRA, CDR2 YSYEKL. Here the CDR3 reads CASSQDPAGKTAYNSPLHF. The CDR3 DNA follows: TGCGCCAGCAGCCAAGATCCAGCAGGGAAGACGGCCTATAATTCACCCCTCCACTTT.

The CDR3 bases are TGTGCCAGCTCACCATTTCGTACGAACACCGGGGAGCTGTTTTTT. This codes for CASSPFRTNTGELFF. This sequence joins TRBV18 and TRBJ2-2; no clear D. The CDR3 is made up of 15 amino acids. Germline V gives CDR1 KGHSH, CDR2 LQKENI. V lost 2 bases and J 0 bases, leaving 7 bases between the germline ends.

The chain has TRBV18 and TRBJ2-7; TRBD1 might be the D (6 bases). The V gene lost 4 bases and the J gene lost 3 bases, with 13 bases spanning the gap. There are 14 residues in the CDR3. Germline V gene sequence: CDR1 KGHSH, CDR2 LQKENI. DNA for the CDR3: TGTGCCAGCTCACACGACAGGAAAAGCTACGAGCAGTACTTC. Its protein is CASSHDRKSYEQYF. Full variable domain (rest looked up from reference TRBV18 and TRBJ2-7): NAGVMQNPRHLVRRRGQEARLRCSPMKGHSHVYWYRQLPEEGLKFMVYLQKENIIDESGMPKERFSAEFPKEGPSILRIQQVVRGDSAAYFCASSHDRKSYEQYFGPGTRLTVT.

The rearrangement joins TRBV28 to TRBJ1-4, with a weak D call TRBD1 (5 bases). Germline CDR1 reads MDHEN; CDR2 reads SYDVKM. CDR3 length: 12 residues. V was shortened by 7 bases and J by 7 bases, with 10 bases between the two germline ends. The DNA of the CDR3 is TGTGCCAGCATCTCGGGGGGTGAAAAACTGTTTTTT. It encodes CASISGGEKLFF.

The chain has TRBV6-1 and TRBJ2-1, with a weak D call TRBD2 (6 bases). CDR1 MNHNS and CDR2 SASEGT come from the germline V gene. The CDR3 has 16 residues. Trimming took 1 base from V and 0 from J, leaving 10 bases between them. CDR3 sequence (DNA): TGTGCCAGCAGTGAAGGTGTCGGGAGCTCCTACAATGAGCAGTTCTTC. Its translation is CASSEGVGSSYNEQFF.